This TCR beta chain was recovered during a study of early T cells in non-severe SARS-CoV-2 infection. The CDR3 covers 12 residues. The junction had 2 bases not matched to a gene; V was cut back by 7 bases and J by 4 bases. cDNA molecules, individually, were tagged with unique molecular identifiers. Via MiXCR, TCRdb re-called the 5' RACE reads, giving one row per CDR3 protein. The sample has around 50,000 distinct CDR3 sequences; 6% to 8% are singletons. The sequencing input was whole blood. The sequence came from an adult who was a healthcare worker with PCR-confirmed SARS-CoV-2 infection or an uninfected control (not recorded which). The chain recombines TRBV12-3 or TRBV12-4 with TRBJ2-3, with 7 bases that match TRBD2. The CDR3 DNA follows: TGTGCCAGCAAGCTAGCGGCAGATACGCAGTATTTT. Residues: CASKLAADTQYF.